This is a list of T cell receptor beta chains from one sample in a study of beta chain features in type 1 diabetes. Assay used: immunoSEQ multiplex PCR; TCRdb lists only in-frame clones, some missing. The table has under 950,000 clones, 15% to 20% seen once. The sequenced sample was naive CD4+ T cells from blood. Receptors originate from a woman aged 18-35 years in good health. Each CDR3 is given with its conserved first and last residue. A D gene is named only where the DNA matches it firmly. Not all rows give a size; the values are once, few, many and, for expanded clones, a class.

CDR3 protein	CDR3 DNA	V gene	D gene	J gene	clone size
CASSLGTGKETQYF	TGCGCCAGCAGCTTAGGGACAGGGAAAGAGACCCAGTACTTC	TRBV5-1	TRBD1	TRBJ2-5	few
CASSYTPSEQYF	TGTGCCAGCAGTTACACCCCATCCGAGCAGTACTTC	TRBV6-6	-	TRBJ2-7	-
CASSFTGRETQYF	TGTGCCAGCAGCTTTACAGGGAGAGAGACCCAGTACTTC	TRBV11-2	-	TRBJ2-5	few
CASSLNSGYTDTQYF	TGTGCCAGCAGCTTGAATAGCGGATACACAGATACGCAGTATTTT	TRBV7-3	-	TRBJ2-3	few
CASSRDLVQETQYF	TGTGCCAGCAGCAGAGATCTTGTTCAAGAGACCCAGTACTTC	TRBV7-9	-	TRBJ2-5	-
CSVAHRTGANVLTF	TGCAGCGTTGCACACCGTACTGGGGCCAACGTCCTGACTTTC	TRBV29-1	-	TRBJ2-6	-
CASSLRTSGRPTGELFF	TGTGCCAGCAGCTTAAGGACTAGCGGGAGGCCCACCGGGGAGCTGTTTTTT	TRBV7-2	TRBD2	TRBJ2-2	-
CASSEAWTGELFF	TGTGCCAGCAGTGAAGCGTGGACCGGGGAGCTGTTTTTT	TRBV13	-	TRBJ2-2	-
CASSLGFPSRRGQTSGANVLTF	TGTGCCAGCAGTTTGGGTTTCCCCTCCAGAAGGGGACAAACCTCTGGGGCCAACGTCCTGACTTTC	TRBV28	-	TRBJ2-6	-
CASSQDFAGGLAFF	TGTGCCAGCAGCCAAGATTTCGCAGGGGGCCTGGCTTTCTTT	TRBV4-2	TRBD1	TRBJ1-1	-
CSAEVVAGYTF	TGCAGTGCTGAGGTTGTGGCGGGCTACACCTTC	TRBV20-1	-	TRBJ1-2	few
CASSFSSSTDTQYF	TGCGCCAGCAGCTTTAGCTCTAGCACAGATACGCAGTATTTT	TRBV5-1	-	TRBJ2-3	-
CASSFGDRGHEQYF	TGTGCCAGCAGTTTCGGGGACAGGGGTCACGAGCAGTACTTC	TRBV28	TRBD1	TRBJ2-7	few
CASRRQGSNEQFF	TGTGCCAGCAGGCGACAGGGGAGCAATGAGCAGTTCTTC	TRBV6-5	TRBD1	TRBJ2-1	few
CASSPLTGDHRNTEAFF	TGTGCCAGCTCACCATTGACAGGGGACCACCGGAACACTGAAGCTTTCTTT	TRBV18	TRBD1	TRBJ1-1	few
CASSLGGRYNEQFF	TGTGCCAGCAGCTTAGGTGGCCGCTACAATGAGCAGTTCTTC	TRBV7-3	-	TRBJ2-1	-
CASSLGLRQFF	TGTGCCAGCAGCTTGGGTCTTCGGCAGTTCTTC	TRBV5-6	-	TRBJ2-1	-
CAISGYREYNEQFF	TGTGCCATCAGTGGTTACCGGGAATACAATGAGCAGTTCTTC	TRBV6-1	-	TRBJ2-1	once
CASSIRLAGDYEQYF	TGTGCCAGTAGTATAAGGCTAGCGGGAGACTACGAGCAGTACTTC	TRBV19	TRBD2	TRBJ2-7	-
CASSLIAGSGEKLFF	TGTGCCAGCAGCTTAATCGCCGGGTCTGGGGAAAAACTGTTTTTT	TRBV7-2	-	TRBJ1-4	-
CASSPTSGHGVSEQFF	TGTGCCAGCAGCCCGACTTCGGGACACGGTGTGAGTGAGCAGTTCTTC	TRBV27	-	TRBJ2-1	-
CASSDTGYPQHF	TGTGCCAGCAGTGACACAGGGTATCCCCAGCATTTT	TRBV28	-	TRBJ1-5	few
CASSPRGGSGEQETQYF	TGTGCCAGCTCACCACGTGGAGGGTCCGGGGAACAAGAGACCCAGTACTTC	TRBV18	-	TRBJ2-5	-
CASSAPGDTIYF	TGTGCCAGCAGCGCCCCCGGGGACACCATATATTTT	TRBV9	-	TRBJ1-3	-
CASSSPGSGQETQYF	TGTGCCAGCAGCTCCCCGGGGAGTGGCCAAGAGACCCAGTACTTC	TRBV7-9	-	TRBJ2-5	-
CASSLNYEQYF	TGTGCCAGCAGTCTCAACTACGAGCAGTACTTC	TRBV28	-	TRBJ2-7	-
CATSRDQGPSYGYTF	TGTGCCACCAGCAGAGATCAGGGACCCTCCTATGGCTACACCTTC	TRBV15	-	TRBJ1-2	-
CASSQVSTGSYNEQFF	TGCGCCAGCAGCCAAGTCTCCACAGGTAGCTACAATGAGCAGTTCTTC	TRBV4-1	-	TRBJ2-1	-
CASSQEGRGAQYF	TGCGCCAGCAGCCAAGAAGGAAGAGGAGCCCAGTACTTC	TRBV4-3	-	TRBJ2-5	-
CASSMEAAFYNEQFF	TGTGCCAGTAGTATGGAGGCAGCTTTTTACAATGAGCAGTTCTTC	TRBV19	-	TRBJ2-1	few
CASARLAGESNEQYF	TGTGCCTCAGCGAGGTTAGCGGGAGAGTCGAACGAGCAGTACTTC	TRBV10-2	TRBD2	TRBJ2-7	-
CASSKGTRGETQYF	TGTGCCAGTAGTAAGGGGACTAGGGGAGAGACCCAGTACTTC	TRBV19	TRBD2	TRBJ2-5	-
CASSPRTSTNTGELFF	TGTGCCAGCAGCCCCCGGACTAGCACTAACACCGGGGAGCTGTTTTTT	TRBV5-4	TRBD2	TRBJ2-2	few
CASSFSTAYNEQFF	TGTGCCAGCAGTTTCTCGACAGCCTACAATGAGCAGTTCTTC	TRBV28	-	TRBJ2-1	few
CASRSATKQETQYF	TGTGCCAGCAGATCTGCTACAAAACAAGAGACCCAGTACTTC	TRBV2	-	TRBJ2-5	-
CASSLGTGTEAFF	TGTGCCAGCAGCTTGGGGACAGGGACTGAAGCTTTCTTT	TRBV7-6	TRBD1	TRBJ1-1	-
CASSLGTSGNYEQYF	TGTGCCAGTAGTCTAGGGACTAGCGGGAACTACGAGCAGTACTTC	TRBV19	TRBD2	TRBJ2-7	-
CASSPRQKTSTETQYF	TGTGCCAGCTCACCACGCCAAAAAACTAGCACAGAGACCCAGTACTTC	TRBV18	-	TRBJ2-5	few
CASSEQYRANEQFF	TGTGCCAGCAGCGAACAATACAGGGCAAATGAGCAGTTCTTC	TRBV7-9	-	TRBJ2-1	few
CASSQAGQGIPTEQFF	TGCGCCAGCAGCCAAGCCGGACAGGGTATCCCCACTGAGCAGTTCTTC	TRBV4-3	TRBD1	TRBJ2-1	-
CATHQGYGYTF	TGTGCCACCCATCAGGGATATGGCTACACCTTC	TRBV6-5	-	TRBJ1-2	-
CASSLEGAGGTQYF	TGTGCCAGCAGCTTAGAAGGGGCGGGAGGGACCCAGTACTTC	TRBV7-2	TRBD2	TRBJ2-5	few
CATQPLSRAGELFF	TGTGCCACTCAACCCCTATCGAGGGCCGGGGAGCTGTTTTTT	TRBV28	-	TRBJ2-2	-
CASSQNRDSHTGELFF	TGTGCCAGCAGCCAGAACCGGGACAGCCACACCGGGGAGCTGTTTTTT	TRBV4-2	TRBD1	TRBJ2-2	-
CASSRQVILTGNTIYF	TGTGCCAGCAGTCGACAGGTTATACTAACTGGAAACACCATATATTTT	TRBV2	-	TRBJ1-3	-
CASSEFRDRAFF	TGTGCCAGCAGTGAGTTCCGGGATCGGGCTTTCTTT	TRBV6-1	-	TRBJ1-1	few
CASSLVSGMYNEQFF	TGTGCCAGCAGCTTGGTGAGCGGGATGTACAATGAGCAGTTCTTC	TRBV5-4	TRBD2	TRBJ2-1	few
CASSQPTDKNTEAFF	TGCGCCAGCAGCCAACCGACAGACAAGAACACTGAAGCTTTCTTT	TRBV4-3	-	TRBJ1-1	-
CASSFEYRGREQYF	TGTGCCAGCAGTTTTGAATACAGGGGGCGCGAGCAGTACTTC	TRBV28	TRBD1	TRBJ2-7	-
CASSQGENTEAFF	TGTGCCAGCAGCCAGGGAGAGAACACTGAAGCTTTCTTT	TRBV14	-	TRBJ1-1	few
CASSQGGTYATNEKLFF	TGCGCCAGCAGCCAAGGGGGCACCTATGCAACTAATGAAAAACTGTTTTTT	TRBV4-3	-	TRBJ1-4	few
CASRTGGYEQYF	TGTGCCAGCCGGACAGGGGGATACGAGCAGTACTTC	TRBV28	TRBD1	TRBJ2-7	-
CAANTRAGGKETQYF	TGTGCCGCCAATACCCGAGCGGGAGGAAAAGAGACCCAGTACTTC	TRBV10-3	TRBD2	TRBJ2-5	-
CASSLTQGANTGELFF	TGTGCCAGCAGCCTAACACAGGGGGCAAACACCGGGGAGCTGTTTTTT	TRBV9	TRBD1	TRBJ2-2	few
CASSLITGGGQFF	TGTGCCAGCAGCTTAATCACGGGAGGCGGACAGTTCTTC	TRBV11-3	TRBD2	TRBJ2-1	few